The T cell receptor beta chain under discussion was sequenced for a study of shared clonotypes between healthy human individuals. Study-level points and caveats: Clonotype sharing among donors was thought likely to change with sequencing depth.

V dropped 2 bases and J dropped 12; count of bases not matched to a gene: 9. This CDR3 contains 16 residues. Germline lookup yields CDR1 WSHSY and CDR2 SAAADI. A remark on this clone: Its antigen remains unidentified.

An assay was performed, and its level was deep. Sequencing used immunoSEQ multiplex PCR; TCRdb keeps in-frame clones, though not all of them. The sample lists 2,500,000 or so clones, just over 90% occurring once. The chain uses TRBV10-2 and TRBJ2-1; 14 bases are a match to TRBD2. This clonotype was sampled from a man between 18 and 35 years old in good health. Sequenced input: naive CD4+ T cells sorted from blood. The subset is: CD45RA+ positively selected. The CDR3 loop is CASSEPTSGRAFGQFF. CDR3 bases: TGCGCCAGCAGTGAGCCGACTAGCGGGAGGGCCTTTGGGCAGTTCTTC.